Following are 5 T cell receptor beta chains from one sample sequenced in a study of Ad26.COV2.S vaccination and SARS-CoV-2 variants. Measured with immunoSEQ multiplex PCR; TCRdb has only the in-frame clones, and not every one. This table has some 350,000 clones, about 91% appearing once. This material consisted of peripheral blood, taken after recovery from COVID-19. These receptors were collected from a human donor who had recovered from COVID-19.

The rearrangement joins TRBV5-1 to TRBJ2-4; D gene ambiguous. Trimming left V 0 bases short and J 0 bases short, with 16 bases between. This CDR3 has 18 amino acids. In germline, CDR1 is SGHRS, CDR2 YFSETQ. In nucleotides, the CDR3 is TGCGCCAGCAGCTTGGGGGTGGTTCCTATGCTAGCCAAAAACATTCAGTACTTC. This translates into CASSLGVVPMLAKNIQYF.

The rearrangement links TRBV10-1 to TRBJ2-4; D is possibly TRBD1 (6 bases). This CDR3 region has 17 residues. The V and J ends lost 5 bases and 0 bases respectively, with 17 bases between them. The germline CDR1 and CDR2 sequences are WNHNN and SYGVQD (reference sequence). The CDR3 here is CASSSPGQIIAKNIQYF. The DNA for the CDR3 is TGCGCCAGCAGTAGCCCTGGACAGATTATAGCCAAAAACATTCAGTACTTC.

V and J are TRBV3-1 (or the pseudogene TRBV3-2) and TRBJ1-5; TRBD1 matches 7 bases. Trimming removed 4 bases from V and 11 bases from J; junction bases left unmatched: 11. CDR1 and CDR2 (germline): LGHDT, YNNKEL (reference sequence). The CDR3 runs 14 residues. CDR3: CASSPRQGDWTQHF. In DNA form, the CDR3 reads TGTGCCAGCAGCCCCCGACAGGGAGATTGGACCCAGCATTTT.

The rearrangement uses TRBV18 and TRBJ2-5, with TRBD1 matching 9 bases. V lost 1 base and J lost 7; bases outside the gene matches: 4. Per germline, CDR1 KGHSH and CDR2 LQKENI. There are 14 residues in the CDR3. CDR3 sequence (DNA): TGTGCCAGCTCACCACTAGACAGGGGGTCGACCCAGTACTTC. Protein: CASSPLDRGSTQYF.

V usage is TRBV7-3 and J usage is TRBJ1-6; the D is unclear. The germline CDR1 and CDR2 sequences are SGHTA and FQGTGA. V lost 5 bases, J lost 7 bases, and 15 bases lay in between. The CDR3 totals 15 residues. The CDR3 coding sequence is TGTGCCAGCAGCCCGACACCCGGCGGGAATTCACCCCTCCACTTT. Its protein product is CASSPTPGGNSPLHF.